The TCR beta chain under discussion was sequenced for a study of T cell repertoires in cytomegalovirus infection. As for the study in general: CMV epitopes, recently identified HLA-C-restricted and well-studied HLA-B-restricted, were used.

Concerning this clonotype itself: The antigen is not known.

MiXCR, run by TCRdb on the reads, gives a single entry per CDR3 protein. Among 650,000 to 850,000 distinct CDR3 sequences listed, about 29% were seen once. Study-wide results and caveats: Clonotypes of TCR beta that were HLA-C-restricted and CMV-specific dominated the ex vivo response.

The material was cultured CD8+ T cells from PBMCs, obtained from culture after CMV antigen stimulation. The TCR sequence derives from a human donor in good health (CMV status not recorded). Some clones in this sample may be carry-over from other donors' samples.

DNA of the CDR3: TGTGCCAGCAGCTTCCGAAACAGGGTCGACGAGCAGTACTTC. Protein sequence: CASSFRNRVDEQYF. The chain recombines TRBV5-5 with TRBJ2-7, with D possibly TRBD1 on 6 matching bases. The CDR3 contains 14 residues. Trimming removed 2 bases at V and 5 bases at J, with 14 bases between. Germline-derived CDR1 and CDR2 are SGHKS and YYEKEE (reference sequence).